A selection of T cell receptor beta chains follows, all from one sample in a study of identifying expanded T cells in peripheral blood. TCRdb's copy holds only in-frame clones and misses some; the assay was immunoSEQ multiplex PCR. The table has about 100,000 clones, 75% to 90% seen once; the top ten hold about 6%. The sample comprised blood. Source of these receptors: a person aged 18 to 75 in good health. The CDR3 runs from the conserved cysteine through the conserved F or W. D genes are given only for firm matches. The size entry is marked missing in some rows and otherwise reads once, few, many or a size class.

D | J | V | size | CDR3 | DNA
NA | TRBJ2-1 | TRBV18 | NA | CASSREAYSGNEQFF | TGTGCCAGCTCACGGGAGGCCTATTCGGGCAATGAGCAGTTCTTC
NA | TRBJ2-7 | TRBV5-6 | NA | CASSPGRTYEQYF | TGTGCCAGCAGCCCCGGCAGGACCTACGAGCAGTACTTC
TRBD1 | TRBJ2-7 | TRBV29-1 | few | CSVGQNYEQYF | TGCAGCGTGGGACAGAACTACGAGCAGTACTTC
NA | TRBJ2-1 | TRBV7-9 | NA | CASSFNSVVNEQFF | TGTGCCAGCAGCTTCAATAGCGTTGTCAATGAGCAGTTCTTC
TRBD1 | TRBJ2-1 | TRBV5-4 | NA | CASSLGQGLNNEQFF | TGTGCCAGCAGCTTAGGACAGGGCCTCAACAATGAGCAGTTCTTC
TRBD1 | TRBJ1-5 | TRBV6-4 | NA | CATYPGTDLNQPQHF | TGTGCCACCTACCCGGGGACAGATCTCAATCAGCCCCAGCATTTT
TRBD2 | TRBJ2-1 | TRBV6-5 | NA | CASSYSLAVKNNEQFF | TGTGCCAGCAGTTACTCGCTAGCGGTTAAGAACAATGAGCAGTTCTTC
NA | TRBJ2-7 | TRBV7-9 | NA | CASSLAWDTSYEQYF | TGTGCCAGCAGCTTAGCTTGGGACACCTCCTACGAGCAGTACTTC
NA | TRBJ1-1 | TRBV21-1 | NA | CASSNGRGNTEAFF | TGTGCCAGCAGCAATGGGAGGGGGAACACTGAAGCTTTCTTT
TRBD1 | TRBJ1-1 | TRBV7-9 | few | CASSRQGDTEAFF | TGTGCCAGCAGCCGACAGGGGGACACTGAAGCTTTCTTT
TRBD2 | TRBJ2-5 | TRBV4-1 | NA | CASSQDPFLASGGETQYF | TGCGCCAGCAGCCAAGATCCCTTCCTCGCTAGCGGGGGCGAGACCCAGTACTTC
NA | TRBJ1-1 | TRBV7-2 | NA | CASSQSRDMNTEAFF | TGTGCCAGCAGCCAAAGCAGGGACATGAACACTGAAGCTTTCTTT
TRBD2 | TRBJ2-1 | TRBV15 | NA | CATSRDGTSGFPYNEQFF | TGTGCCACCAGCAGGGACGGGACTAGCGGGTTTCCCTACAATGAGCAGTTCTTC
NA | TRBJ1-6 | TRBV7-8 | NA | CASSLEVPNSPLHF | TGTGCCAGCAGCTTGGAGGTCCCAAATTCACCCCTCCACTTT
NA | TRBJ1-1 | TRBV18 | NA | CASSPLENTEAFF | TGTGCCAGCTCACCATTGGAAAACACTGAAGCTTTCTTT
NA | TRBJ1-1 | TRBV6-1 | NA | CASSEAGGREAFF | TGTGCCAGCAGTGAGGCTGGCGGTCGTGAAGCTTTCTTT
NA | TRBJ2-7 | TRBV19 | NA | CASSISRGPAYEQYF | TGTGCCAGTAGTATAAGCAGGGGACCCGCCTACGAGCAGTACTTC
TRBD1 | TRBJ2-4 | TRBV5-1 | NA | CASSPDRALGAKNIQYF | TGCGCCAGCAGCCCGGACAGGGCTTTAGGAGCCAAAAACATTCAGTACTTC
NA | TRBJ2-5 | TRBV12-5 | NA | CARSEGGAINEVETQYF | TGTGCTAGGTCGGAGGGCGGGGCGATTAATGAGGTAGAGACCCAGTACTTC
NA | TRBJ2-5 | TRBV2 | NA | CASSSQGRGQETQYF | TGTGCCAGCAGTTCACAGGGAAGAGGACAAGAGACCCAGTACTTC
NA | TRBJ1-6 | TRBV19 | NA | CASSMRDPNSPLHF | TGTGCCAGTAGTATGAGGGATCCAAATTCACCCCTCCACTTT
NA | TRBJ1-1 | TRBV11-2 | NA | CASSLEGRPSTEAFF | TGTGCCAGCAGCTTAGAAGGGAGGCCTTCGACTGAAGCTTTCTTT
NA | TRBJ2-7 | TRBV5-5 | NA | CASSQDTYEQYF | TGTGCCAGCAGCCAGGACACCTACGAGCAGTACTTC
TRBD2 | TRBJ2-5 | TRBV6-5 | NA | CASRDSGGEETQYF | TGTGCCAGCAGGGATAGCGGGGGCGAAGAGACCCAGTACTTC
NA | TRBJ2-1 | TRBV5-4 | once | CASSLVGPSNEQFF | TGTGCCAGCAGCTTGGTGGGCCCCTCCAATGAGCAGTTCTTC
NA | TRBJ1-2 | TRBV2 | NA | CASDREGHLTF | TGTGCCAGCGACCGAGAGGGGCACCTGACCTTC
NA | TRBJ1-2 | TRBV7-8 | NA | CASSAQASQGYTF | TGTGCCAGCAGCGCACAGGCCTCTCAGGGCTACACCTTC
TRBD2 | TRBJ2-5 | TRBV7-9 | once | CASSPRTSGGQETQYF | TGTGCCAGCAGCCCACGGACTAGCGGGGGCCAAGAGACCCAGTACTTC
NA | TRBJ2-7 | TRBV6-1 | NA | CASSDSFYEQYF | TGTGCCAGCAGTGACAGTTTCTACGAGCAGTACTTC
NA | TRBJ2-5 | TRBV5-1 | once | CASSLVGGQETQYF | TGCGCCAGCAGCTTGGTTGGGGGCCAAGAGACCCAGTACTTC
TRBD2 | TRBJ2-7 | TRBV5-1 | NA | CASSLIREGEQYF | TGCGCCAGCAGCTTGATCAGGGAGGGCGAGCAGTACTTC
NA | TRBJ2-1 | TRBV19 | NA | CASSIRTDNYEQFF | TGTGCCAGTAGTATACGGACGGACAACTATGAGCAGTTCTTC
NA | TRBJ2-1 | TRBV5-1 | NA | CASSLGLVRGPNEQFF | TGCGCCAGCAGCTTGGGACTAGTTAGGGGCCCGAATGAGCAGTTCTTC
TRBD2 | TRBJ2-3 | TRBV5-1 | once | CASSSGLAGAHTQYF | TGCGCCAGCAGCTCCGGACTAGCGGGGGCCCATACGCAGTATTTT
NA | TRBJ1-5 | TRBV30 | NA | CAWSVRLSNQPQHF | TGTGCCTGGAGTGTACGACTAAGCAATCAGCCCCAGCATTTT
TRBD2 | TRBJ2-1 | TRBV15 | NA | CATSSLTSLARGNEQFF | TGTGCCACCAGCAGCCTAACCTCACTAGCGCGGGGTAATGAGCAGTTCTTC
NA | TRBJ1-1 | TRBV18 | NA | CASSPAHRDTEAFF | TGTGCCAGCTCACCAGCGCACCGGGACACTGAAGCTTTCTTT
NA | TRBJ1-5 | TRBV9 | NA | CASSVEGQPQHF | TGTGCCAGCAGCGTAGAGGGTCAGCCCCAGCATTTT
NA | TRBJ2-5 | TRBV10-1 | NA | CASSGGGRETQYF | TGCGCCAGCAGTGGAGGGGGTCGGGAGACCCAGTACTTC
TRBD1 | TRBJ2-1 | TRBV29-1 | NA | CSVPWDSPSYNEQFF | TGCAGCGTCCCATGGGACAGCCCCTCCTACAATGAGCAGTTCTTC
TRBD1 | TRBJ1-1 | TRBV19 | NA | CASSPDRAGGNTEAFF | TGTGCCAGTAGCCCCGACAGGGCTGGCGGGAACACTGAAGCTTTCTTT
NA | TRBJ2-3 | TRBV14 | NA | CASSQDPGFSTDTQYF | TGTGCCAGCAGCCAAGATCCAGGGTTTAGCACAGATACGCAGTATTTT
NA | TRBJ2-7 | TRBV5-1 | NA | CASSLGLDYEQYF | TGCGCCAGCAGCCTGGGGTTGGACTACGAGCAGTACTTC
TRBD1 | TRBJ2-1 | TRBV5-1 | NA | CASSSLDRGGVEVLYNEQFF | TGCGCCAGCAGCTCACTAGACAGGGGTGGAGTTGAGGTCCTATACAATGAGCAGTTCTTC
NA | TRBJ2-1 | TRBV11-1 | NA | CASSLYFRDNEQFF | TGTGCCAGCAGCTTATATTTCAGGGACAATGAGCAGTTCTTC
NA | TRBJ1-4 | TRBV19 | few | CASSKGGGFGEKLFF | TGTGCCAGTAGTAAAGGGGGGGGGTTCGGCGAAAAACTGTTTTTT
NA | TRBJ1-2 | TRBV6-1 | NA | CASSEEGLRPYGYTF | TGTGCCAGCAGTGAAGAGGGACTCCGGCCATATGGCTACACCTTC
NA | TRBJ2-6 | TRBV21-1 | NA | CASVCGANVLTF | TGTGCCAGTGTATGTGGGGCCAACGTCCTGACTTTC
NA | TRBJ1-3 | TRBV30 | NA | CACSSGAGPGNTIYF | TGTGCCTGCTCCTCGGGGGCCGGGCCCGGGAACACCATATATTTT